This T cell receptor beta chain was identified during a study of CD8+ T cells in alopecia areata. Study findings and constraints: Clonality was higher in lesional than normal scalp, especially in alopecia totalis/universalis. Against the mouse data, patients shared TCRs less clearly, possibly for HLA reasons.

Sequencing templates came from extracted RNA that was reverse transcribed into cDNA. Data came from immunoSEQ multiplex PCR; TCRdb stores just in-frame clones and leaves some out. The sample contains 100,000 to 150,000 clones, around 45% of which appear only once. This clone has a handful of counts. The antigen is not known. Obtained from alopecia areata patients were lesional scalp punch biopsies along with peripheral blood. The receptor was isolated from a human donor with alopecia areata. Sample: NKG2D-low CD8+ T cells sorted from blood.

The CDR3 protein is CSVAAGGTGELFF. For the CDR3, the DNA is TGCAGCGTTGCGGCAGGGGGCACCGGGGAGCTGTTTTTT. This chain links TRBV29-1 with TRBJ2-2, with 7 nucleotides matching TRBD1. J was trimmed by 4 bases and V by 4 bases; bases with no gene match: 3. This CDR3 has 13 residues. Germline values: CDR1 SQVTM, CDR2 ANQGSEA.